These 20 T cell receptor beta chains were all obtained from the same sample, sequenced in a study of early T cells in non-severe SARS-CoV-2 infection. TCRdb re-called the 5' RACE reads through MiXCR, storing one row per CDR3 protein. The table records about 33,000 distinct CDR3 sequences, under 5.5% of them present only once. Sequencing was performed on whole blood. The receptors originated from an adult who was a healthcare worker with PCR-confirmed SARS-CoV-2 infection or an uninfected control (not recorded which).

This clonotype was recorded many times. CDR3 sequence reads: CATSDFPGQGTETQYF. DNA of the CDR3: TGTGCCACCAGTGATTTCCCCGGACAGGGGACAGAGACCCAGTACTTC. V and J are TRBV24-1 and TRBJ2-5; TRBD1 matches 9 bases. V was clipped by 1 base and J by 4 bases; unmatched bases: 6. CDR3 length: 16 residues. In germline, CDR1 is KGHDR, CDR2 SFDVKD.

This clonotype was observed at least ten times. The rearrangement uses TRBV19 and TRBJ1-5; D is perhaps TRBD1 (6 bases). Germline loops: CDR1 LNHDA, CDR2 SQIVND (reference sequence). This CDR3 is built from 14 residues. V gave up 6 bases and J gave up 2 bases, with 11 bases separating them. The CDR3 nucleotides are TGTGCCAGTAGGACAGGTCTCGGCAATCAGCCCCAGCATTTT. It codes for CASRTGLGNQPQHF.

The CDR3 region is CASSLGNPYEQYF. CDR3 nucleotide sequence: TGTGCCAGCAGTTTAGGGAATCCCTACGAGCAGTACTTC. J is TRBJ2-7 and V is TRBV27; D remains ambiguous. The CDR3 runs to 13 residues. V was trimmed by 2 bases and J by 2 bases, leaving 7 bases between them. The germline V gene encodes CDR1 MNHEY and CDR2 SMNVEV (reference sequence).

This chain connects TRBV7-8 to TRBJ1-6, with D possibly TRBD1 on 6 matching bases. The CDR3 is 18 amino acids. V gave up 5 bases and J gave up 0 bases, with 17 bases separating them. The V gene's germline CDR1 is SGHVS and CDR2 FQNEAQ. The CDR3 region has the DNA TGTGCCAGCAGCCACCGACAGGAGCCTAGCTCCTATAATTCACCCCTCCACTTT. Encoded protein: CASSHRQEPSSYNSPLHF.

This clonotype was seen more than once but under ten times. The J gene is TRBJ1-5, the V gene TRBV20-1; no clear D gene. The CDR3 contains 14 residues. V gave up 1 base and J gave up 4 bases, with 11 bases separating them. Germline values: CDR1 DFQATT, CDR2 SNEGSKA (reference sequence). CDR3: CSARVVLGNQPQHF. The CDR3 DNA follows: TGCAGTGCTAGAGTAGTTTTGGGTAATCAGCCCCAGCATTTT.

There are a few counts of this clonotype. This chain uses TRBV19 with TRBJ1-4; TRBD1 matches at 7 bases. Germline V gene data show CDR1 as LNHDA and CDR2 as SQIVND (reference sequence). CDR3 length equals 14 residues. Trimming removed 5 bases from V and 5 bases from J; junction bases left unmatched: 5. CDR3 DNA: TGTGCCAGTAGTGCCGGGACAGCGAATGAAAAACTGTTTTTT. This translates into CASSAGTANEKLFF.

This clonotype was picked up many times. V and J are TRBV3-1 and TRBJ1-2, with unresolved D. This CDR3 has 15 amino acids. The germline V gene has CDR1 LGHDT and CDR2 YNNKEL (reference sequence). The V end was cut by 0 bases, the J end by 6 bases, with 14 bases between. The CDR3 coding sequence is TGTGCCAGCAGCCAAGACGGTCTTTTGGCAAATGGCTACACCTTC. It is translated as CASSQDGLLANGYTF.

This clonotype has ten or more counts. This chain joins TRBV28 and TRBJ2-1, with a possible D match to TRBD1 (6 bases). This CDR3 has 13 amino acids. Per the germline V gene, CDR1 is MDHEN and CDR2 is SYDVKM. Trimming stripped 5 bases from V and 4 bases from J, with 9 bases between. As DNA, the CDR3 is TGTGCCAGCAGTAAGACAGGTTACAATGAGCAGTTCTTC. As protein: CASSKTGYNEQFF.

V is TRBV5-1 and J is TRBJ2-7; D gene unclear. Germline-derived CDR1 and CDR2 are SGHRS and YFSETQ. The CDR3 has 15 residues. V lost 0 bases and J lost 0, with 10 bases in between. The CDR3 DNA is TGCGCCAGCAGCTTGGGAGCAGGCAGCTCCTACGAGCAGTACTTC. Amino acid sequence: CASSLGAGSSYEQYF.

This clonotype was counted ten times or more. The chain employs TRBV6-6 and TRBJ2-4; 7 bases agree with TRBD2. The length of the CDR3 is 17 residues. Trimming at V came to 5 bases and at J to 0 bases, leaving 10 bases not matched to a gene. The germline gives CDR1 MNHNY, CDR2 SVGAGI (reference sequence). DNA of the CDR3: TGTGCCAGCAGTCAGAGCGGGGCAGACAAAGCCAAAAACATTCAGTACTTC. Amino acids: CASSQSGADKAKNIQYF.

With respect to this clonotype: Since a much larger clone is just one base distant, this may be a read error. The DNA for the CDR3 is TGCGCCAGCAGCAGGAGCGTGTTCACAGATACGCAGTATTTT. It encodes CASSRSVFTDTQYF. The J gene is TRBJ2-3, the V gene TRBV5-1; D gene unclear. The CDR3 runs to 14 residues. Germline assignment: CDR1 SGHRS and CDR2 YFSETQ. The germline V and J ends were trimmed by 4 bases and 2 bases, with 11 bases remaining between them.

Ten or more counts support this clonotype. The genes are TRBV5-4 and TRBJ2-2; D tentatively reads TRBD1 or TRBD2 (5 bases each). The CDR3 runs to 16 residues. V lost 4 bases and J 3 bases, leaving 16 bases between the germline ends. In germline, CDR1 is SGHNT, CDR2 YYREEE (reference sequence). The CDR3 DNA reads as TGTGCCAGCAGCAAAAATATTGGGGGTGACACCGGGGAGCTGTTTTTT. Protein: CASSKNIGGDTGELFF.

This clonotype showed up many times. The CDR3 DNA sequence: TGTGCCATCAGTGAACGGGGAGGTACTAATGAAAAACTGTTTTTT. Translation: CAISERGGTNEKLFF. J is TRBJ1-4 and V is TRBV10-3; D uncertain. CDR1 and CDR2 from the germline V gene are ENHRY and SYGVKD. V lost 3 bases, J lost 2 bases, and 10 bases lay in between. CDR3 length: 15 residues.

This clonotype was recorded many times. This sequence joins TRBV20-1 and TRBJ2-6, with D possibly called TRBD1 or TRBD2 (5 bases each). In germline, CDR1 is DFQATT, CDR2 SNEGSKA (reference sequence). V dropped 0 bases and J dropped 0 bases, with 6 bases sitting between them. This CDR3 has 15 amino acids. The CDR3 here is CSARDGGSGANVLTF. The DNA for the CDR3 is TGCAGTGCTAGAGATGGGGGCTCTGGGGCCAACGTCCTGACTTTC.

This clonotype was seen ten or more times. The chain carries TRBV9 and TRBJ1-6; 8 positions match TRBD1. The ends lost 0 bases at V and 7 bases at J; junction bases unmatched: 6. The germline CDR1 and CDR2 sequences are SGDLS and YYNGEE. CDR3 length equals 16 residues. DNA of the CDR3: TGTGCCAGCAGCGTAGCGGACAGGGTAGGCAATTCACCCCTCCACTTT. It specifies CASSVADRVGNSPLHF.

The sample holds many counts of this clonotype. The genes are TRBV15 and TRBJ2-1; the D gene is possibly TRBD1 (5 bases). The CDR3 spans 12 residues. Germline V lookup: CDR1 LNHNV, CDR2 YYDKDF (reference sequence). V lost 3 bases, J lost 7 bases, and 7 bases lay in between. CDR3 coding DNA: TGTGCCACCAGCAGTTCAGGGAATGAGCAGTTCTTC. Translating gives CATSSSGNEQFF.

This clonotype has a count of ten or more. The chain combines TRBV11-2 with TRBJ2-2; D is ambiguous. V lost 2 bases to trimming and J lost 6 bases, with 7 bases between them. The CDR3 length is 13 residues. Germline V CDR1 and CDR2: SGHAT, FQNNGV. This chain's CDR3 is CASSLSGPGELFF. The CDR3 region has the DNA TGTGCCAGCAGCTTATCGGGTCCCGGGGAGCTGTTTTTT.

This clonotype was seen repeatedly, ten times or more. This chain joins TRBV28 and TRBJ2-5, with 8 bases that match TRBD1. Trimming removed 5 bases from V and 8 bases from J; junction bases left unmatched: 10. The length of the CDR3 is 14 residues. Germline V gene data show CDR1 as MDHEN and CDR2 as SYDVKM. CDR3 region: CASSTPGTGGTQYF. Written as DNA, the CDR3 is TGTGCCAGCAGTACACCCGGGACAGGAGGTACCCAGTACTTC.

This clonotype was recorded a few times. The chain is built from TRBV5-5 and TRBJ2-1, with 9 bases matching TRBD1. CDR3 length equals 13 residues. V lost 3 bases to trimming and J lost 5 bases; unmatched junction nucleotides: 0. Germline V CDR1 and CDR2: SGHKS, YYEKEE (reference sequence). Here the CDR3 DNA reads TGTGCCAGCAGCTGGACAGGGGACAATGAGCAGTTCTTC. As protein: CASSWTGDNEQFF.

This clonotype occurred many times. The chain couples TRBV28 to TRBJ2-7; TRBD1 might be the D (6 bases). Germline CDR1 MDHEN, CDR2 SYDVKM. V was cut by 5 bases and J by 0 bases, with 14 bases left in between. CDR3 length equals 15 residues. In DNA, the CDR3 is TGTGCCAGCAGTCAACCGGGACAAGTCTCCTACGAGCAGTACTTC. Translating gives CASSQPGQVSYEQYF.